This entry lists 22 T cell receptor beta chains sequenced from one sample in a study of T cells in Graves' hyperthyroidism and ophthalmopathy. The TCR beta CDR3 regions underwent amplification using RNA transcripts as the source. A first-round RT-PCR of the TCR CDR3 used the HTBI primer set. TCRdb recomputed calls from the multiplex PCR reads with MiXCR, one row per CDR3 protein. The sample has 500,000 to 600,000 distinct CDR3 sequences; 35% to 55% are singletons. The sequenced sample was peripheral blood or thyroid tissue (not recorded which). The receptors shown here come from a woman under 30 with Graves' hyperthyroidism.

This clonotype has ten or more counts. V usage is TRBV4-2 and J usage is TRBJ1-2; 10 bases map to TRBD1. V shed 0 bases, J shed 2 bases, and the junction held 9 bases outside the gene matches. CDR1 LGHNA and CDR2 YNFKEQ come from the germline V gene. The CDR3 sequence is 18 residues long. Here the CDR3 DNA reads TGTGCCAGCAGCCAAGACTTCGGACAGGGGGTATCGAACTATGGCTACACCTTC. Encoded protein: CASSQDFGQGVSNYGYTF.

The DNA of the CDR3 is TGTGCCAGCAGTTTACGGCGCACCGGGGGTCTGAACACTGAAGCTTTCTTT. This gives the protein CASSLRRTGGLNTEAFF. This rearrangement joins TRBV12-3 or TRBV12-4 to TRBJ1-1; D is perhaps TRBD1 (5 bases). The CDR3 is 17 amino acids. V shed 2 bases and J shed 0 bases, with 16 bases lying between them.

This clonotype has a count of ten or more. At one end the junction does not follow the germline gene, possibly because of a read error. The rearrangement uses TRBV7-2 and TRBJ2-7, with D tentatively TRBD2 (7 bases). Germline assignment: CDR1 SGHTA and CDR2 FQGNSA. This CDR3 is built from 14 residues. The CDR3 loop reads CASSLEGAGQPSDF. The CDR3 nucleotides are TGTGCCAGCAGCTTAGAGGGAGCGGGACAACCGTCGGACTTC.

The V and J genes are TRBV11-2 and TRBJ2-7; TRBD1 aligns across 7 bases. The V segment lost 9 bases and the J segment 2 bases; nucleotides outside the gene matches: 1. Germline V CDR1 and CDR2: SGHAT, FQNNGV. The CDR3 totals 11 residues. CDR3 coding DNA: TGTGCCAGGACAGGGCCCTACGAGCAGTACTTC. This sequence encodes CARTGPYEQYF.

As regards this clonotype: This may stem from a read error, because a much larger clone lies one nucleotide away. V and J are TRBV9 and TRBJ2-7; no clear D. There are 11 residues in the CDR3. Germline lookup yields CDR1 SGDLS and CDR2 YYNGEE. V was shortened by 3 bases and J by 9 bases, with 10 bases between the two germline ends. The CDR3 is CASSDGGGQYF. The CDR3 nucleotides read TGTGCCAGCAGCGACGGTGGCGGGCAGTACTTC. The complete variable domain, with remaining parts taken from reference TRBV9 and TRBJ2-7, reads DSGVTQTPKHLITATGQRVTLRCSPRSGDLSVYWYQQSLDQGLQFLIQYYNGEERAKGNILERFSAQQFPDLHSELNLSSLELGDSALYFCASSDGGGQYFGPGTRLTVT.

V gene TRBV5-1 combines with J gene TRBJ2-5; D possibly corresponds to TRBD1 (6 bases). There are 17 residues in the CDR3. The ends were cut back, 1 base at V and 2 bases at J, with 18 bases in the middle. Germline values: CDR1 SGHRS, CDR2 YFSETQ. CDR3 loop: CASSLKPTGKGQETQYF. The DNA for the CDR3 is TGCGCCAGCAGCTTGAAACCTACAGGGAAGGGACAAGAGACCCAGTACTTC.

The rearrangement links TRBV20-1 to TRBJ2-2; perhaps TRBD1 as D (6 bases). This CDR3 has 15 amino acids. V dropped 1 base and J dropped 3 bases, with 12 bases sitting between them. Germline CDR1 is DFQATT and CDR2 is SNEGSKA (reference sequence). Here the CDR3 DNA reads TGCAGTGCTAGAGTAAATGGGGGCTACACCGGGGAGCTGTTTTTT. Translating gives CSARVNGGYTGELFF.

Many counts were recorded for this clonotype. The chain employs TRBV13 and TRBJ1-1; 8 positions match TRBD1. V was pared by 6 bases and J by 5 bases, with 5 bases of the junction left unmatched. CDR3 length: 13 residues. CDR1 and CDR2 (germline): PRHDT, FYEKMQ (reference sequence). The CDR3 coding sequence is TGTGCCAGCAGATACGACAGGGGAACTGAAGCTTTCTTT. It encodes CASRYDRGTEAFF.

For the CDR3, the DNA is TGTGCCAGCAGCTCCCGCCGTGTTTCGGCAGATACGCAGTATTTT. This codes for CASSSRRVSADTQYF. The chain links TRBV7-2 to TRBJ2-3; no reliable D call. CDR1 SGHTA and CDR2 FQGNSA come from the germline V gene. The CDR3 extends over 15 amino acids. Trimming shortened V by 4 bases and J by 4 bases, and 15 bases separated the two germline ends.

This clonotype was found a few times. CDR3 protein: CASSLEGLADTQYF. CDR3 DNA: TGCGCCAGCAGCTTGGAGGGGCTAGCAGATACGCAGTATTTT. This chain joins TRBV5-1 and TRBJ2-3; maybe TRBD1 (5 bases). Germline V gene lookup returns CDR1 SGHRS and CDR2 YFSETQ. The CDR3 loop spans 14 amino acids. Trimming pared 0 bases from V and 4 bases from J, leaving 9 bases between.

This chain uses TRBV7-9 with TRBJ2-1; 8 nucleotides match TRBD1. V gave up 6 bases and J gave up 8 bases; unmatched junction bases: 0. Germline lookup yields CDR1 SEHNR and CDR2 FQNEAQ (reference sequence). The CDR3 loop spans 11 amino acids. The CDR3: CASRQGDEQFF. The CDR3 bases are TGTGCCAGCAGACAGGGGGATGAGCAGTTCTTC. Together with reference TRBV7-9 and TRBJ2-1, the CDR3 gives the full variable domain: DTGVSQNPRHKITKRGQNVTFRCDPISEHNRLYWYRQTLGQGPEFLTYFQNEAQLEKSRLLSDRFSAERPKGSFSTLEIQRTEQGDSAMYLCASRQGDEQFFGPGTRLTVL.

This clonotype was seen repeatedly, ten times or more. This chain uses TRBV2 with TRBJ1-4; a possible D gene is TRBD1 (6 bases). The ends were cut back, 5 bases at V and 8 bases at J, with 18 bases in the middle. The CDR3 loop spans 15 amino acids. Looked up from germline, CDR1 is SNHLY and CDR2 is FYNNEI. The CDR3 coding sequence is TGTGCCAGCAGTCTTAGGGGGAAGTCCCAAGAAAAACTGTTTTTT. Protein sequence: CASSLRGKSQEKLFF.

Concerning this clonotype: A much larger clone lies one base from this, so it may be a read error. The chain joins TRBV9 to TRBJ2-7; 8 bases are shared with TRBD2. The CDR3 is 15 residues long. The germline V gene encodes CDR1 SGDLS and CDR2 YYNGEE. With 3 bases clipped from V and 2 bases from J, the junction kept 7 bases outside the gene matches. For the CDR3, the DNA is TGTGCCAGCAGCGCGACTAGCGCCAACCCCTACGAGCAGTACTTC. This sequence encodes CASSATSANPYEQYF.

This clonotype was found many times. The gene calls are TRBV7-9 and TRBJ2-7, with 8 bases fitting TRBD2. The CDR3 runs 19 residues. CDR1 SEHNR and CDR2 FQNEAQ come from the germline V gene (reference sequence). The V and J ends lost 4 bases and 0 bases, in that order; junction bases with no gene match: 17. The CDR3 DNA reads as TGTGCCAGCAGCTACCCGGGAGGGTCGAGGCTAGCGGACTCCTACGAGCAGTACTTC. Its translation is CASSYPGGSRLADSYEQYF.

This clonotype was observed a few times. The J gene is TRBJ1-5, the V gene TRBV7-9, with TRBD1 matching over 7 bases. CDR3 length equals 16 residues. V shed 5 bases, J shed 0 bases, and the junction held 7 bases outside the gene matches. CDR1 SEHNR and CDR2 FQNEAQ come from the germline V gene (reference sequence). The CDR3 here is CASSPGGRYSNQPQHF. The CDR3 DNA reads as TGTGCCAGCAGCCCAGGGGGACGATATAGCAATCAGCCCCAGCATTTT.

Regarding this clonotype: One junction end disagrees with the germline gene, perhaps due to a read error. This chain uses TRBV20-1 with TRBJ1-1; D may be TRBD1 (5 bases). CDR3 length: 13 residues. Germline values: CDR1 DFQATT, CDR2 SNEGSKA (reference sequence). In DNA, the CDR3 is TGCAGTGCTAGAGTCGGGGCTGACACTGAAGCTTCCTTT. Its translation: CSARVGADTEASF.

The chain joins TRBV11-1 to TRBJ2-7, with TRBD1 matching 8 bases. The germline V gene encodes CDR1 SGHAT and CDR2 FQDESV (reference sequence). This CDR3 comprises 13 residues. This CDR3 is CASPSGTGPEQYF. CDR3 bases: TGTGCTAGCCCCTCCGGGACAGGCCCCGAGCAGTACTTC.

The CDR3 reads CASSLSSGQGQYF. CDR3 coding DNA: TGTGCCAGCAGCTTGAGCAGCGGACAGGGGCAGTACTTC. This chain links TRBV5-4 with TRBJ2-7, with 8 nucleotides matching TRBD1. Germline loops: CDR1 SGHNT, CDR2 YYREEE (reference sequence). CDR3 length equals 13 residues. J gave up 9 bases and V 1 base, and 6 bases lay outside the gene matches.

This chain connects TRBV29-1 to TRBJ1-5; D remains unclear. Per germline, CDR1 SQVTM and CDR2 ANQGSEA. The V end lost 8 bases, the J end lost 5 bases, and 16 bases lay between the germline ends. The CDR3 loop spans 13 amino acids. The CDR3 DNA reads as TGCAGCCAAGATGTTCGGTTGGATCAGCCCCAGCATTTT. This translates into CSQDVRLDQPQHF.

The chain joins TRBV6-1 to TRBJ2-7, with 10 bases lining up with TRBD2. The DNA end favors TRBJ2-5, so the J call may be wrong. Per the germline V gene, CDR1 is MNHNS and CDR2 is SASEGT. This CDR3 has 17 residues. The CDR3: CASSDRGGSGRMETQYF. DNA for the CDR3: TGTGCCAGCAGTGACAGGGGGGGTAGCGGGAGGATGGAGACCCAGTACTTC.

This clonotype was recorded many times. The rearrangement uses TRBV7-8 and TRBJ2-7; 8 positions match TRBD2. In germline, CDR1 is SGHVS, CDR2 FQNEAQ. CDR3 length: 15 amino acids. V was clipped by 1 base and J by 4 bases; unmatched bases: 6. The CDR3 protein is CASSLESGGGYEQYF. The CDR3 region has the DNA TGTGCCAGCAGCTTAGAATCCGGGGGGGGATACGAGCAGTACTTC.

This clonotype was seen repeatedly, ten times or more. The chain carries TRBV5-1 and TRBJ2-2, with 10 bases fitting TRBD2. V lost 4 bases, J lost 0 bases, and 6 bases stayed unmatched. Per the germline V gene, CDR1 is SGHRS and CDR2 is YFSETQ. The CDR3 consists of 17 residues. Written as DNA, the CDR3 is TGCGCCAGCAGCCTCGGACTAGCGGCCGCGAACACCGGGGAGCTGTTTTTT. As protein: CASSLGLAAANTGELFF. Supplemented by reference TRBV5-1 and TRBJ2-2, the full variable domain reads KAGVTQTPRYLIKTRGQQVTLSCSPISGHRSVSWYQQTPGQGLQFLFEYFSETQRNKGNFPGRFSGRQFSNSRSEMNVSTLELGDSALYLCASSLGLAAANTGELFFGEGSRLTVL.